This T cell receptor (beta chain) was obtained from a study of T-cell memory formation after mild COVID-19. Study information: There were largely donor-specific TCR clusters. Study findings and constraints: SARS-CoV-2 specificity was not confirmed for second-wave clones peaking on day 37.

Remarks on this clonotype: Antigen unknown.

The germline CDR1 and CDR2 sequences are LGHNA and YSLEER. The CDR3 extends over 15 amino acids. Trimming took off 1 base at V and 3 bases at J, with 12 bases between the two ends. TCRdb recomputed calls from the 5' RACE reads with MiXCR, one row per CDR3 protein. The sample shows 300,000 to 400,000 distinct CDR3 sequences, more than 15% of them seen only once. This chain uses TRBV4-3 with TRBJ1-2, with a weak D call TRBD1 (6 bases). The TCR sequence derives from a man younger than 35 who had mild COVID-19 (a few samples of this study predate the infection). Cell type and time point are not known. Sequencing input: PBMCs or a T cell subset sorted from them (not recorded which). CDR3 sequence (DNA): TGCGCCAGCAGCCAAGTCGGGGGGCCTGACTATGGCTACACCTTC. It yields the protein CASSQVGGPDYGYTF.